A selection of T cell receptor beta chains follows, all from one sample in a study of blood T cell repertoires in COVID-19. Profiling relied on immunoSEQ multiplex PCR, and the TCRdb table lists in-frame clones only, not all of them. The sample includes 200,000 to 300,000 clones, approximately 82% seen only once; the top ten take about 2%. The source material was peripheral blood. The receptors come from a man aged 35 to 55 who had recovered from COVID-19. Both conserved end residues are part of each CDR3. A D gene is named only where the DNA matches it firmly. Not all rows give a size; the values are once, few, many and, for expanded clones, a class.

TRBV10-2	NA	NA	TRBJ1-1	TGCGCCAGCAGTGAGAGAGCTGCGAACACTGAAGCTTTCTTT	CASSERAANTEAFF
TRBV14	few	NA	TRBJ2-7	TGTGCCAGCAGCCAAGGACAGGGACTCTACGAGCAGTACTTC	CASSQGQGLYEQYF
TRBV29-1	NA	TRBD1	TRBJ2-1	TGCAGCGTTGAAGGGGGGCAGGGGGCGGATGAGCAGTTCTTC	CSVEGGQGADEQFF
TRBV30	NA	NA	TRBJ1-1	TGTGCCTGGAGTGTTGTACCTCAGATGGCTGAAGCTTTCTTT	CAWSVVPQMAEAFF
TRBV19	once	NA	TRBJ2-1	TGTGCCAGTAGTATAGGACACAGGCTCAATGAGCAGTTCTTC	CASSIGHRLNEQFF
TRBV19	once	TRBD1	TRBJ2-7	TGTGCCAGTAGACGACGTGGGACAGGGGGCTGGTACGAGCAGTACTTC	CASRRRGTGGWYEQYF
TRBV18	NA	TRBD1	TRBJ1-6	TGTGCCAGCTCACCACTGAGACAGGGGACGTCGGCACCCCTCCACTTT	CASSPLRQGTSAPLHF
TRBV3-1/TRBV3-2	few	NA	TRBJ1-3	TGTGCCAGCACCGATGTCTGGAGCTCTGGAAACACCATATATTTT	CASTDVWSSGNTIYF
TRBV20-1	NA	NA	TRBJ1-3	TGCAGTGCTCCGCTCGGGGACACCATATATTTT	CSAPLGDTIYF
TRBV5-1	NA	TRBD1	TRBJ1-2	TGCGCCAGCAGCCTAGGACAGGGCGAAGGCTACACCTTC	CASSLGQGEGYTF
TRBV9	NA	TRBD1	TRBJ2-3	TGTGCCAGCAGCGTAGGGGGACAGGGTGGCACAGATACGCAGTATTTT	CASSVGGQGGTDTQYF
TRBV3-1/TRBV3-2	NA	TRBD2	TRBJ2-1	TGTGCCAGCAGCCAAAATCCGGGACTAGGGATAGTCGATGAGCAGTTCTTC	CASSQNPGLGIVDEQFF
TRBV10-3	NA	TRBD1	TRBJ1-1	TGTGCCATCAGTGAGTCTCGGACAGGGGATGGCACTGAAGCTTTCTTT	CAISESRTGDGTEAFF
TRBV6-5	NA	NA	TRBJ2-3	TGTGCCAGCAGCCTAACCAGGGATACGCAGTATTTT	CASSLTRDTQYF
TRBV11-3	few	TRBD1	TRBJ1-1	TGTGCCAGCAGCGGATGGACAGGGGTGAACACTGAAGCTTTCTTT	CASSGWTGVNTEAFF
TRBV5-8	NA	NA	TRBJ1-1	TGTGCCAGCAGCCGTCAGGGGAACACTGAAGCTTTCTTT	CASSRQGNTEAFF
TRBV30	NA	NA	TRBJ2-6	TGTGCCTGGACCCTGGGAGGACCCGGGGCCAACGTCCTGACTTTC	CAWTLGGPGANVLTF
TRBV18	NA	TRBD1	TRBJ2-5	TGTGCCAGCTCCACAGGGGTCCAAGAGACCCAGTACTTC	CASSTGVQETQYF
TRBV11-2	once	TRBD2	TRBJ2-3	TGTGCCAGCAGCTTACCCCTGCGGGGGGGCCTTGATACGCAGTATTTT	CASSLPLRGGLDTQYF
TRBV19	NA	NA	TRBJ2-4	TGTGCCAGTAGTATGACAACAGGGGCGGGGGGCTATGGAAGAAACATTCAGTACTTC	CASSMTTGAGGYGRNIQYF
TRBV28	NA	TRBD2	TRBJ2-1	TGTGCCAGCAAAGCGGGGGGGCGGGATGAGCAGTTCTTC	CASKAGGRDEQFF
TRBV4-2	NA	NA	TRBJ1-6	TGTGCCAGCAGCCAAGAGCTAGACTCACCCCTCCACTTT	CASSQELDSPLHF
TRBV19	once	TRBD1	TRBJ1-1	TGTGCCAGTAAAGGGGTTACAGGGGGAATGAACACTGAAGCTTTCTTT	CASKGVTGGMNTEAFF
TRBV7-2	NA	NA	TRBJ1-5	TGTGCCAGCAGCCTATTGGGGCAGCCATGGGATTTT	CASSLLGQPWDF